A selection of T cell receptor beta chains follows, all from one sample in a study of cytomegalovirus exposure and HLA in healthy donors. Assay: immunoSEQ multiplex PCR; the TCRdb copy retains only in-frame clones and omits some. This table has around 58,000 clones, about three quarters appearing once. The sample was PBMCs. The receptors shown here come from a female donor in good health and CMV-seronegative. CDR3s include the opening cysteine and the closing phenylalanine or tryptophan.

TRBJ2-7 | TRBV9 | CASSVDPGLAATVVYF
- | TRBV7-2 | CASSLQTYYEQYF
TRBJ1-1 | TRBV5-4 | CASSSEHVTAEAFF
TRBJ2-2 | TRBV15 | CATSRDLVAGYTGELFF
TRBJ2-1 | TRBV4-1 | CASSQDTGTTHNEQFF
TRBJ1-5 | TRBV19 | CASSRGTGQPQHF
TRBJ2-7 | TRBV7-2 | CASSLGWQNYEQYF
TRBJ2-7 | TRBV7-8 | CASSYTGTSDYEQYF
TRBJ1-5 | TRBV6-5 | CASSPPGRHQPQHF
TRBJ2-3 | TRBV6-4 | CASSDSGTPTDTQYF
TRBJ1-1 | TRBV2 | CASRLQISEAFF
- | TRBV10-3 | CAISEGRIAGSYEQYF
TRBJ1-1 | TRBV28 | CASTGRGGRFEAFF
TRBJ2-7 | TRBV15 | CATSRDWAEQYF
TRBJ1-2 | TRBV9 | CASTLTGDRGYGYTF
TRBJ1-1 | TRBV29-1 | CSDEDRMNTEAFF
TRBJ2-3 | TRBV2 | CASSERGGGTSTDTQYF
TRBJ2-7 | TRBV6-5 | CASSSVYEQYF
TRBJ1-3 | TRBV5-1 | CASSLRSGQGFGNTIYF
TRBJ2-5 | TRBV6-5 | CASVDLPQETQYF
TRBJ1-5 | TRBV5-6 | CASSLGGTVSNQPQHF
TRBJ2-7 | TRBV7-9 | CASSPLSLMGDEQYF
TRBJ2-4 | TRBV28 | CASSHTGKSKNIQYF
TRBJ1-1 | TRBV6-6 | CASSYTVMNTEAFF
TRBJ1-2 | TRBV5-1 | CASSTGDSNYGYTF
TRBJ2-7 | TRBV7-6 | CASSLAIYRGSYEQYF
TRBJ1-1 | TRBV10-3 | CAISERWTGVPAEAFF
TRBJ1-4 | TRBV28 | CASRSVTGSNEKLFF
TRBJ2-2 | TRBV19 | CASSITSGGNTGELFF
TRBJ2-5 | TRBV7-9 | CASSLTIDGETQHF
TRBJ1-6 | TRBV9 | CASSVIKGKDNSPLHF
TRBJ2-5 | TRBV15 | CATSREYRGQETQYF
TRBJ2-1 | TRBV5-1 | CASSPGTFLSSSYNEQFF
TRBJ2-5 | TRBV30 | CAWDKRTSGGETQYF
TRBJ1-4 | TRBV18 | CASSPGQQSEKLFF
TRBJ1-1 | TRBV7-9 | CASSPLAPDRGMNTEAFF
TRBJ2-1 | TRBV28 | CASSPGTPFRLGEQFF
TRBJ2-3 | TRBV20-1 | CSGQIEDTQYF
TRBJ2-1 | TRBV7-8 | CASSFGQDNEQFF
TRBJ2-3 | TRBV19 | CASSIEAGHTDTQYF
TRBJ1-5 | TRBV7-9 | CASSFSEDHQNQPQHF
TRBJ1-2 | TRBV28 | CASSLGTANYGYTF
TRBJ2-7 | TRBV19 | CASSTFSGRDPYEQYF
TRBJ1-5 | TRBV19 | CASSTPRDSAYSNQPQHF
TRBJ2-1 | TRBV7-3 | CASSLSSSGNEQFF
TRBJ2-5 | TRBV5-1 | CASSPGQGQETQYF
TRBJ2-1 | TRBV28 | CASSPHGGTSYNEQFF
TRBJ2-3 | TRBV25-1 | CASSAGTDTQYF
TRBJ1-2 | TRBV7-9 | CASSLGENYGYTF
TRBJ2-3 | TRBV5-1 | CASSLGGRGIDTQYF
TRBJ2-7 | TRBV7-2 | CASSLLAGANYEQYF
TRBJ2-3 | TRBV7-9 | CASSLSGGTGFTDTQYF
- | TRBV2 | CATGGESYEQYF
TRBJ2-1 | TRBV11-2 | CASSLSGRATEQFF
TRBJ2-5 | TRBV7-9 | CASSPPPGLAISETQYF
TRBJ2-3 | TRBV5-1 | CASSSGPGGVAGSTDTQYF